This T cell receptor beta chain was captured in a study of blood T cell repertoires in COVID-19. In the study's own analysis: The authors estimated nucleated cell counts from reference gene primer amplification. Profiling relied on immunoSEQ multiplex PCR, and the TCRdb table lists in-frame clones only, not all of them. The V and J calls and clone size are taken from that table; D and trimming were inferred from the DNA. The profile shows 150,000 or so clones, approximately 80% of them singletons. The TCR comes from a woman between 45 and 60 years old who had recovered from COVID-19. Sequencing was carried out using PBMCs or T cells enriched from blood (not recorded which).

CDR3 in amino acids: CASSQGTGASTDTQYF. The CDR3 coding sequence is TGTGCCAGCAGCCAAGGGACGGGAGCTAGCACAGATACGCAGTATTTT. The V and J genes are TRBV3-1 (or the pseudogene TRBV3-2) and TRBJ2-3; TRBD2 is a possible D gene (6 bases). The CDR3 extends over 16 amino acids. The germline V gene has CDR1 LGHDT and CDR2 YNNKEL (reference sequence). V lost 1 base and J 0 bases, leaving 11 bases between the germline ends.